This is a list of T cell receptor beta chains from one sample in a study of graft-versus-host responses after intestinal transplantation. The assay was immunoSEQ multiplex PCR, and TCRdb's table has in-frame clones only and misses some. The sample lists roughly 70,000 clones; around nine tenths were seen once. The input for sequencing was bone marrow, taken less than 750 days after intestinal transplantation. These receptors were taken from a human patient who received an intestinal transplant, so some T cells may come from the graft donor. Each CDR3 is given with its conserved first and last residue.

V gene: TRBV11-2
J gene: TRBJ2-3
CDR3 length: 13
CDR3 protein: CASSLAGRDTQYF

V gene: TRBV5-6
J gene: TRBJ1-4
CDR3 length: 15
CDR3 protein: CASSLRQAGNEKLFF

V gene: TRBV6-5
J gene: TRBJ2-1
CDR3 length: 14
CDR3 protein: CASSYGTDIDEQFF

V gene: TRBV6-5
J gene: TRBJ1-5
CDR3 length: 14
CDR3 protein: CASSPGGAGQPQHF

V gene: TRBV14
J gene: TRBJ2-2
CDR3 length: 14
CDR3 protein: CASSPLLGAGELFF

V gene: TRBV7-6
J gene: TRBJ2-1
CDR3 length: 15
CDR3 protein: CASSLAKDRYNEQFF

V gene: TRBV25-1
J gene: TRBJ1-1
CDR3 length: 13
CDR3 protein: CASCHRGGTEAFF

V gene: TRBV7-9
J gene: TRBJ1-6
CDR3 length: 14
CDR3 protein: CASSKVPGTLLLHF

V gene: TRBV4-2
J gene: TRBJ1-1
CDR3 length: 18
CDR3 protein: CASSQDGYTGLMNTEAFF

V gene: TRBV9
J gene: TRBJ2-3
CDR3 length: 15
CDR3 protein: CASNQRGGSTDTQYF